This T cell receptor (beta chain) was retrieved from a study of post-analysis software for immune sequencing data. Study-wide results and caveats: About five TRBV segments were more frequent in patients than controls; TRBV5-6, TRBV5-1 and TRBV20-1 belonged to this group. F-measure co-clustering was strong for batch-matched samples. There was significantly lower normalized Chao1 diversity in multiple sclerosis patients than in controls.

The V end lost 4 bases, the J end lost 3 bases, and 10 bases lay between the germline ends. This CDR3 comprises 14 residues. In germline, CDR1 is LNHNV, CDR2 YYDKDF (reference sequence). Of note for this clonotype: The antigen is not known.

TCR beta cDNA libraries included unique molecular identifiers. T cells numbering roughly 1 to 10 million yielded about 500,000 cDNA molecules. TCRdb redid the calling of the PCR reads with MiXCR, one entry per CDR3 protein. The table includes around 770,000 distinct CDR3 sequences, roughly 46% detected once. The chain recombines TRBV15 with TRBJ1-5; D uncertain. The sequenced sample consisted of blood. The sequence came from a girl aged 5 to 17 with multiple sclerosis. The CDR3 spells CATSTTENNQPQHF. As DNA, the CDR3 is TGTGCCACCAGCACGACGGAAAACAATCAGCCCCAGCATTTT.